This T cell receptor beta chain was obtained from a study of cytomegalovirus exposure and HLA in healthy donors. General study findings and limits: While the bulk of TCR sequences proved rare, some public TCRs turned up in many donors.

Concerning this clone itself: The antigen remains unidentified.

Germline V gives CDR1 MNHEY, CDR2 SMNVEV (reference sequence). V lost 6 bases, J lost 4 bases, and 9 bases lay in between. There are 12 residues in the CDR3. PCR was performed using 60 Vbeta and 13 Jbeta primers. TCRdb's copy holds only in-frame clones and misses some; the assay was immunoSEQ multiplex PCR. The data contain about 200,000 clones, roughly 84% of them singletons. Sequenced input: PBMCs. The chain uses TRBV27 and TRBJ1-2, with TRBD1 as a possible D gene (6 bases). This TCR came from a girl aged 10-17 years in good health and CMV-seronegative. The CDR3 DNA sequence: TGTGCCAGCAGCCCGGACAGCTATGGCTACACCTTC. Its translation: CASSPDSYGYTF.